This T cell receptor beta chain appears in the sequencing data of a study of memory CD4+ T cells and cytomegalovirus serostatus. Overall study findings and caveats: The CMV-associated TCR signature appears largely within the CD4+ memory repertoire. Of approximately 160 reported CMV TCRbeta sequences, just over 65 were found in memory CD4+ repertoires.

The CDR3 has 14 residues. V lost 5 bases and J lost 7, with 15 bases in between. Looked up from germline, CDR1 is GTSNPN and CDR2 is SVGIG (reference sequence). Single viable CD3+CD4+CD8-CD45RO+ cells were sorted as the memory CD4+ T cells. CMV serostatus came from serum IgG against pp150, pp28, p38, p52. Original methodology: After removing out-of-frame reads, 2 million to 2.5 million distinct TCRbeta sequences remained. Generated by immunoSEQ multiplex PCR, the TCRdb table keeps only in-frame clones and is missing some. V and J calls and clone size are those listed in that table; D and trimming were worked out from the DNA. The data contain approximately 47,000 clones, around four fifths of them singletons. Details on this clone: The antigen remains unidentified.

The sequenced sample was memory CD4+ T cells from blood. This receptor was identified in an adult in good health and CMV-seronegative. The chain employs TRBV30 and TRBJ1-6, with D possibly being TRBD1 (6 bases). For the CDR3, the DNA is TGTGCCTGGGCCCCGGGGAGGGGGAATTCACCCCTCCACTTT. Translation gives CAWAPGRGNSPLHF.